Listed here are 9 T cell receptor beta chains from one sample, sequenced in a study of blood T cell repertoires in COVID-19. Assay: immunoSEQ multiplex PCR; the TCRdb copy retains only in-frame clones and omits some. Here the sample spans about 260,000 clones, more than 75% being singletons. The material sequenced was PBMCs or T cells enriched from blood (not recorded which). Source of these receptors: a woman in her forties or fifties who had recovered from COVID-19.

This chain joins TRBV7-9 and TRBJ1-2, with a tentative D call TRBD1 (6 bases). With 5 bases removed from V and 3 bases from J, the gap between germline ends came to 16 bases. Germline lookup yields CDR1 SEHNR and CDR2 FQNEAQ (reference sequence). The CDR3 totals 15 residues. The CDR3 region is CASSLRGGNHYGYTF. The DNA of the CDR3 is TGTGCCAGCAGCCTTCGGGGGGGCAACCACTATGGCTACACCTTC.

The chain recombines TRBV19 with TRBJ2-7; 8 nucleotides line up with TRBD2. J was trimmed by 5 bases and V by 3 bases; bases with no gene match: 9. Looked up from germline, CDR1 is LNHDA and CDR2 is SQIVND (reference sequence). The CDR3 contains 15 residues. The CDR3 protein is CASSIGRAVANEQYF. The CDR3 nucleotides are TGTGCCAGTAGTATCGGGAGGGCCGTAGCCAACGAGCAGTACTTC.

This CDR3 is CASSALAGGPGELFF. The CDR3 coding sequence is TGCGCCAGCAGCGCACTAGCGGGAGGGCCCGGGGAGCTGTTTTTT. The chain has TRBV4-3 and TRBJ2-2, with 13 bases fitting TRBD2. V shed 5 bases, J shed 6 bases, and the junction held 3 bases outside the gene matches. The CDR3 spans 15 residues. The germline gives CDR1 LGHNA, CDR2 YSLEER.

The rearrangement links TRBV7-3 to TRBJ2-2; 7 bases are shared with TRBD1. The J segment lost 4 bases and the V segment lost 2 bases, leaving 7 bases of the junction unmatched. Per the germline V gene, CDR1 is SGHTA and CDR2 is FQGTGA. The CDR3 consists of 16 residues. The chain's CDR3 is CASSLDRDATTGELFF. The CDR3 DNA reads as TGTGCCAGCAGCTTAGACAGGGATGCTACCACCGGGGAGCTGTTTTTT.

This clone was observed once. The chain is built from TRBV11-2 and TRBJ2-3; TRBD1 matches at 7 bases. The V and J ends lost 5 bases and 6 bases, in that order; junction bases with no gene match: 8. Looked up from germline, CDR1 is SGHAT and CDR2 is FQNNGV. CDR3 length: 14 residues. Here the CDR3 reads CASSQQTGADTQYF. The CDR3 DNA reads as TGTGCCAGCAGCCAACAAACAGGGGCGGATACGCAGTATTTT.

This chain connects TRBV6-2 or TRBV6-3 to TRBJ2-1, with 11 bases aligning to TRBD2. Germline values: CDR1 MNHEY, CDR2 SVGEGT. J lost 8 bases, V lost 4 bases, and 7 bases had no gene match. The CDR3 runs to 15 residues. This CDR3 reads CASSWVLAGGYEQFF. The CDR3 DNA is TGTGCCAGCAGTTGGGTGCTAGCGGGGGGCTATGAGCAGTTCTTC.

This clone was seen more than once but under ten times. The chain couples TRBV4-3 to TRBJ2-7; 7 positions agree with TRBD2. The CDR3 spans 18 residues. After removal of 1 base from V and 2 bases from J, the junction contained 14 bases not matched to a gene. The V gene's germline CDR1 is LGHNA and CDR2 YSLEER. CDR3 in amino acids: CASSQATSISSGAYEQYF. The CDR3 bases are TGCGCCAGCAGCCAAGCTACGTCTATATCCAGCGGGGCCTACGAGCAGTACTTC.

The rearrangement links TRBV24-1 to TRBJ1-2, with 7 bases fitting TRBD1. The junction had 7 bases not matched to a gene; V was cut back by 7 bases and J by 6 bases. The CDR3 has 13 residues. Germline CDR1 and CDR2: KGHDR and SFDVKD. CDR3 DNA: TGTGCCACCAGGGAGGGGGCGCGGGATGGCTACACCTTC. The encoded protein is CATREGARDGYTF.

The genes are TRBV12-3 or TRBV12-4 and TRBJ1-1, with D possibly matching TRBD1 (5 bases). The CDR3 loop spans 11 amino acids. Trimming took off 7 bases at V and 6 bases at J, with 9 bases between the two ends. The CDR3 loop reads CASIRGSEAFF. DNA of the CDR3: TGTGCCAGCATCCGGGGGTCTGAAGCTTTCTTT.